What follows are 14 T cell receptor beta chains derived from one specimen sequenced in a study of cytotoxic CD8 clonotypes in ibrutinib-treated CLL. Clones were sequenced by immunoSEQ multiplex PCR, and TCRdb holds only the in-frame ones, with some missing. The table includes hundreds of thousands of clones, around four fifths detected once. This sample comprised PBMCs, obtained before ibrutinib treatment. All receptors come from a human donor with chronic lymphocytic leukemia.

The V and J genes are TRBV5-1 and TRBJ1-1, with D maybe TRBD1 (5 bases). The V end was cut by 2 bases, the J end by 7 bases, with 15 bases between. The germline V gene encodes CDR1 SGHRS and CDR2 YFSETQ. There are 14 residues in the CDR3. The CDR3 DNA reads as TGCGCCAGCAGCTTCGCGAGGGGTTTGGGTGAAGCTTTCTTT. As protein: CASSFARGLGEAFF.

The V and J genes are TRBV7-9 and TRBJ2-1, with 10 bases fitting TRBD2. The germline CDR1 and CDR2 sequences are SEHNR and FQNEAQ (reference sequence). This CDR3 spans 15 amino acids. With 3 bases clipped from V and 8 bases from J, the junction kept 7 bases outside the gene matches. The CDR3 region is CASSLTGTSADEQFF. The DNA of the CDR3 is TGTGCCAGCAGCTTGACCGGGACTAGCGCTGATGAGCAGTTCTTC.

A few counts support this clone. The V call is TRBV7-8, the J call TRBJ2-7; unclear D gene. CDR1 is SGHVS and CDR2 is FQNEAQ in the germline V gene. V dropped 2 bases and J dropped 0 bases, with 5 bases sitting between them. CDR3 length equals 13 residues. The CDR3 reads CASSLTSSYEQYF. The CDR3 DNA reads as TGTGCCAGCAGCTTAACGAGCTCCTACGAGCAGTACTTC.

This rearrangement joins TRBV7-9 to TRBJ1-4, with D perhaps matching TRBD1 (5 bases). Trimming shortened V by 7 bases and J by 8 bases, and 17 bases separated the two germline ends. Germline V CDR1 and CDR2: SEHNR, FQNEAQ (reference sequence). The CDR3 contains 14 residues. CDR3 sequence (DNA): TGTGCCAGCACGTTAAGGGGATTAGAGGAAAAACTGTTTTTT. Protein sequence: CASTLRGLEEKLFF.

The V and J genes are TRBV9 and TRBJ2-2; tentatively, D is TRBD2 (6 bases). This CDR3 region has 14 residues. Germline CDR1 and CDR2: SGDLS and YYNGEE. The V end was cut by 1 base, the J end by 6 bases, with 10 bases between. CDR3 region: CASSVSGVPGELFF. The CDR3 coding sequence is TGTGCCAGCAGCGTATCGGGAGTCCCCGGGGAGCTGTTTTTT.

The table lists this clone with a few counts. The chain recombines TRBV27 with TRBJ2-6; D gene uncertain. CDR1 is MNHEY and CDR2 is SMNVEV in the germline V gene (reference sequence). The CDR3 runs 15 residues. Between the trimmed V and J ends, which lost 3 bases and 0 bases, there was a span of 6 bases. The CDR3 sequence: CASSFLGSGANVLTF. In nucleotides, the CDR3 is TGTGCCAGCAGTTTTTTGGGCTCTGGGGCCAACGTCCTGACTTTC.

The sample holds one count of this clone. The chain couples TRBV5-1 to TRBJ2-7, with TRBD1 identical over 9 bases. The germline V gene has CDR1 SGHRS and CDR2 YFSETQ. J gave up 6 bases and V 3 bases, and 10 bases lay outside the gene matches. The CDR3 spans 15 residues. CDR3 bases: TGCGCCAGCAGCTCGAGGACAGGGGTCTTCCGCGAGCAGTACTTC. It codes for CASSSRTGVFREQYF. Complete variable domain (other parts from reference TRBV5-1 and TRBJ2-7): KAGVTQTPRYLIKTRGQQVTLSCSPISGHRSVSWYQQTPGQGLQFLFEYFSETQRNKGNFPGRFSGRQFSNSRSEMNVSTLELGDSALYLCASSSRTGVFREQYFGPGTRLTVT.

The genes are TRBV6-1 and TRBJ1-2; D is unresolved. The CDR3 contains 14 residues. CDR1 and CDR2 (germline): MNHNS, SASEGT. V was clipped by 1 base and J by 3 bases, with 9 bases between them. CDR3: CASSEVGRHYGYTF. The DNA of the CDR3 is TGTGCCAGCAGTGAAGTTGGTCGGCACTATGGCTACACCTTC.

This clone was counted between two and nine times. The CDR3 is CASSTQENTEAFF. The CDR3 bases are TGTGCCAGCAGCACACAGGAGAACACTGAAGCTTTCTTT. The rearrangement uses TRBV7-9 and TRBJ1-1; a weak D match, TRBD1 (5 bases). The CDR3 totals 13 residues. Germline CDR1 is SEHNR and CDR2 is FQNEAQ (reference sequence). The germline V and J ends were trimmed by 5 bases and 1 base, with 8 bases remaining between them.

The chain links TRBV5-1 to TRBJ2-7; no reliable D call. CDR1 is SGHRS, CDR2 YFSETQ, per germline. This CDR3 contains 13 residues. V lost 1 base and J lost 3, with 8 bases in between. The CDR3 DNA reads as TGCGCCAGCAGCTTGACGGAAGACTACGAGCAGTACTTC. Translation gives CASSLTEDYEQYF.

J is TRBJ2-3 and V is TRBV19, with TRBD1 identical over 11 bases. CDR1 and CDR2 from the germline V gene are LNHDA and SQIVND (reference sequence). V was clipped by 4 bases and J by 4 bases; unmatched bases: 10. This CDR3 spans 17 amino acids. The CDR3 coding sequence is TGTGCCAGTAGTAGGAAGGGACAGGGGGAAGGAGCAGATACGCAGTATTTT. As protein: CASSRKGQGEGADTQYF.

Points on this clone: Other nucleotide sequences in the sample specify the same CDR3. This chain joins TRBV30 and TRBJ1-1; unclear D gene. The CDR3 spans 13 residues. CDR1 GTSNPN and CDR2 SVGIG come from the germline V gene (reference sequence). Trimming removed 0 bases from V and 0 bases from J, with 5 bases in between. The CDR3 DNA is TGTGCCTGGAGTGTATCCCTGAACACTGAAGCTTTCTTT. Its protein product is CAWSVSLNTEAFF.

The chain couples TRBV27 to TRBJ1-4, with D possibly TRBD1 on 5 matching bases. This CDR3 region has 15 residues. Germline CDR1 and CDR2: MNHEY and SMNVEV (reference sequence). Trimming stripped 6 bases from V and 5 bases from J, with 16 bases between. The CDR3 DNA sequence: TGTGCCAGCAGCCGGACATATATACGAAATGAAAAACTGTTTTTT. It yields the protein CASSRTYIRNEKLFF.

V and J are TRBV19 and TRBJ2-7, with 8 bases aligning to TRBD2. CDR1 LNHDA and CDR2 SQIVND come from the germline V gene (reference sequence). V gave up 5 bases and J gave up 3 bases; unmatched junction bases: 15. CDR3 size: 17 residues. CDR3: CASSDFPGTRRFYEQYF. CDR3 bases: TGTGCCAGTAGTGACTTCCCCGGGACTAGACGGTTCTACGAGCAGTACTTC.